A selection of T cell receptor beta chains follows, all from one sample in a study of shared clonotypes between healthy human individuals. The repertoire was sequenced with immunoSEQ multiplex PCR; TCRdb's copy has only in-frame clones and lacks some. This sample has about 820,000 clones, with about 92% found just once. The sample was naive CD8+ T cells sorted from blood. The source is a man aged 25-45 years in good health. CDR3s include the opening cysteine and the closing phenylalanine or tryptophan. The order of the fields is clone size, J gene, CDR3 length, D gene, V gene, CDR3 DNA, CDR3 protein. A D gene is named only where the DNA matches it firmly. Clone sizes are given selectively: once, few, many, or a class where the clone is expanded.

NA,TRBJ2-1,16,TRBD1,TRBV2,TGTGCCAGCAGTCCTCAGACAGGGGCCCCCCACAATGAGCAGTTCTTC,CASSPQTGAPHNEQFF
NA,TRBJ2-7,14,NA,TRBV5-1,TGCGCCAGCAGCTATAGAGCAGGGGAGAACGAGCAGTACTTC,CASSYRAGENEQYF
NA,TRBJ2-2,17,TRBD2,TRBV5-4,TGTGCCAGCAGCTTGGTTCTAGCGGGGAGTGTAACCGGGGAGCTGTTTTTT,CASSLVLAGSVTGELFF
NA,TRBJ1-3,17,NA,TRBV2,TGTGCCAGCAGCGCGACGACGGGGGACTACTCTGGAAACACCATATATTTT,CASSATTGDYSGNTIYF
NA,TRBJ2-7,16,TRBD1,TRBV10-1,TGCGCCAGCAGTGGAATTACCGGGACAGGGGGGGACGAGCAGTACTTC,CASSGITGTGGDEQYF
NA,TRBJ2-7,14,TRBD2,TRBV9,TGTGCCAGCAGCATGGGGACTATTTCCTACGAGCAGTACTTC,CASSMGTISYEQYF
NA,TRBJ1-2,15,NA,TRBV5-1,TGCGCCAGCAGCTTCTACCCGAAACCCGACTATGGCTACACCTTC,CASSFYPKPDYGYTF
NA,TRBJ2-1,20,TRBD2,TRBV7-6,TGTGCCAGCAGCTTATACCCCGCGGGAGCAAGGGCGAGCTCCTACAATGAGCAGTTCTTC,CASSLYPAGARASSYNEQFF
NA,TRBJ2-7,14,NA,TRBV11-2,TGTGCCAGCAGCTTAGGGGGGGTTACCTACGAGCAGTACTTC,CASSLGGVTYEQYF
NA,TRBJ2-7,19,TRBD2,TRBV7-9,TGTGCCAGCAGCTCCCCCCGGGGTAGCGGGCTACGAGGGGCCTACGAGCAGTACTTC,CASSSPRGSGLRGAYEQYF
NA,TRBJ2-5,15,TRBD2,TRBV10-2,TGCGCCAGCAGTGTTGGTAGCGGGAGGGAAGAGACCCAGTACTTC,CASSVGSGREETQYF
once,TRBJ2-3,15,TRBD2,TRBV5-1,TGCGCCAGCAGAAGAGCGGGAGGGCCCGCAGATACGCAGTATTTT,CASRRAGGPADTQYF
NA,TRBJ2-7,14,TRBD1,TRBV10-3,TGTGCCATCAGGGACCCGGGGACAGTTTACGAGCAGTACTTC,CAIRDPGTVYEQYF
NA,TRBJ2-2,13,NA,TRBV4-3,TGCGCCAGCAGCCAAGATATACCTCGGGAGCTGTTTTTT,CASSQDIPRELFF
NA,TRBJ2-7,19,TRBD2,TRBV28,TGTGCCAGCAGTTTTTTAGCGGGAGGGCCGTCGGTCGCCTCTACGGAGCAGTACTTC,CASSFLAGGPSVASTEQYF
NA,TRBJ2-3,16,TRBD1,TRBV7-9,TGTGCCAGCAGCTCCCGGGACAGGGTTTCCACAGATACGCAGTATTTT,CASSSRDRVSTDTQYF
few,TRBJ1-5,14,NA,TRBV28,TGTGCCAGCAGCCTGGGGGACAGCAATCAGCCCCAGCATTTT,CASSLGDSNQPQHF
NA,TRBJ2-1,13,NA,TRBV4-1,TGCGCCAGCAGCTCCGGAGTGGGCAATGAGCAGTTCTTC,CASSSGVGNEQFF